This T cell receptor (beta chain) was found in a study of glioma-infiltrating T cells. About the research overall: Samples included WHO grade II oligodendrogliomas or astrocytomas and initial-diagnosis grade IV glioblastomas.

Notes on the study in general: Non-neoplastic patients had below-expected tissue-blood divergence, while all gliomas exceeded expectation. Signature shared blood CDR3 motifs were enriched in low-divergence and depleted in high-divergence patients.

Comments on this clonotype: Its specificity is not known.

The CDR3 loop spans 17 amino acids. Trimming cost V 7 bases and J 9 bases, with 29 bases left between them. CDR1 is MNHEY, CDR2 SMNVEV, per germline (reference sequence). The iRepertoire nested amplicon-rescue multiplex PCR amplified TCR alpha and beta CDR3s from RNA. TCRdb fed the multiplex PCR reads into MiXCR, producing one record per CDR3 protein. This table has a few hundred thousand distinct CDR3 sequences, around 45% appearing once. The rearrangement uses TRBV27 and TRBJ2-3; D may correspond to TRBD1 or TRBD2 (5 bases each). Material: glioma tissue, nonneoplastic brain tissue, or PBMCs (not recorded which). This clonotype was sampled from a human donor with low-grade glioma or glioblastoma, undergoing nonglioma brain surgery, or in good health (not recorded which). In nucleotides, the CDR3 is TGTGCCAGCATCGGGGCCGCAGGGTTGGGGAACAGATCGACGCAGTATTTT. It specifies CASIGAAGLGNRSTQYF.